These T cell receptor beta chains were read from a single sample in a study of cytomegalovirus exposure and HLA in healthy donors. The assay was immunoSEQ multiplex PCR, and TCRdb's table has in-frame clones only and misses some. The sample has 81,000 or so clones, more than 60% seen once. The sample taken for sequencing was PBMCs. The origin of the receptors is a man between 50 and 59 years old in good health and CMV-seropositive. The CDR3 runs from the conserved cysteine through the conserved F or W. Each record gives: V gene, J gene, CDR3 protein.

>TRBV4-1|TRBJ1-2
CASSQFLLVRTNGYTF
>TRBV7-9|TRBJ2-2
CASSLFGRGNTGELFF
>TRBV7-9|TRBJ1-1
CSSSTQNSFSRGFNTEAFF
>TRBV30|TRBJ1-6
CAWSGQHNSPLHF
>TRBV7-2|TRBJ2-2
CASSLTEAGELFF
>TRBV6-1|TRBJ1-2
CASSEPSGKTALFGYTF
>TRBV4-1|TRBJ1-2
CASSQDVAFYGYTF
>TRBV7-9|TRBJ2-3
CASSLPGGSGTDTQYF
>TRBV11-3|TRBJ1-1
CASSLVPGMNTEAFF
>TRBV7-9|TRBJ1-1
CASSLGGETEAFF
>TRBV19|TRBJ1-4
CASGEQGYNEKLFF
>TRBV5-1|TRBJ2-5
CASSSVPSLTETQYF
>TRBV6-6|TRBJ1-5
CASSAGISNQPQHF
>TRBV4-3|TRBJ2-7
CASSLWTSGTPIGEQYF
>TRBV9|TRBJ2-1
CASSVGLAGGSSYNEQFF
>TRBV5-1|TRBJ2-3
CASSLRPGLAGDTDTQYF
>TRBV19|TRBJ2-7
CASSVAGQGSYEQYF
>TRBV5-4|TRBJ2-3
CASSPSTDTQYF
>TRBV9|TRBJ1-1
CASSVNYRDGDTEAFF
>TRBV18|TRBJ2-1
CASSRGNDNEQFF
>TRBV7-9|TRBJ2-2
CASSSRAGTNTGELFF
>TRBV19|TRBJ2-6
CATHRGETGANGLTF
>TRBV6-1|TRBJ1-1
CASSVGQRNTEAFF
>TRBV7-9|TRBJ2-3
CASSLDGASGTDTQYF
>TRBV11-2|TRBJ1-2
CASSPQGEYGYTF
>TRBV30|TRBJ1-4
CAWSVQDEKLFF
>TRBV18|TRBJ2-3
CASSPMRLAGTDTQYF
>TRBV12-5|TRBJ2-1
CASGLVKELDEQFF
>TRBV15|TRBJ2-3
CATSPTPTDTQYF
>TRBV18|TRBJ2-7
CASSPPVGTGAPEQYF
>TRBV11-2|TRBJ1-1
CASSLRGDANTEAFF
>TRBV4-1|TRBJ2-1
CASSQASRGGRSYNEQFF
>TRBV7-6|TRBJ1-1
CASSILLRQMNTEAFF
>TRBV19|TRBJ2-5
CASSTGLAGTVETQYF
>TRBV19|TRBJ1-1
CASREGAEAFF